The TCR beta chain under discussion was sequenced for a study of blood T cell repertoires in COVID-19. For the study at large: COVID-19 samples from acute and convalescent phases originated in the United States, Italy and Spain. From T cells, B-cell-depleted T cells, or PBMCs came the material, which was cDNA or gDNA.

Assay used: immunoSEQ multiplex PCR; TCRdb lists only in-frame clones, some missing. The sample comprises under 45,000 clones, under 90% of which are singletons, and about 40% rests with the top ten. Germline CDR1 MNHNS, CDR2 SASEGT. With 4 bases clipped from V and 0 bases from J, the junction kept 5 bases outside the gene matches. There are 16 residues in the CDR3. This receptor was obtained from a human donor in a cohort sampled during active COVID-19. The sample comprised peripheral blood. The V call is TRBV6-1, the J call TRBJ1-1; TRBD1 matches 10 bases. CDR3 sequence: CASSALDRGMNTEAFF. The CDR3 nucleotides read TGTGCCAGCAGTGCCCTGGACAGGGGGATGAACACTGAAGCTTTCTTT.